The source of this T cell receptor (beta chain) is a study of shared clonotypes between healthy human individuals. Measured with immunoSEQ multiplex PCR; TCRdb has only the in-frame clones, and not every one. Of about 2.2 million clones in the sample, around 93% were seen once. Naive CD8 cells, CD45RO-negative and positively selected for CCR7, excluded terminally differentiated effector memory CD45RA+ cells. A word on this clone: The same CDR3 arises from other DNA sequences in this sample as well.

The sequencing input was naive CD8+ T cells from PBMCs. The source of this sequence is a man aged 18 to 35 in good health. Some clones in this sample may be carry-over from other donors' samples.

This CDR3 is CASSGGQSSYEQYF. CDR3 DNA: TGTGCCAGCAGTGGGGGACAGAGCTCCTACGAGCAGTACTTC. The chain recombines TRBV9 with TRBJ2-7, with 7 bases lining up with TRBD1. CDR1 and CDR2 (germline): SGDLS, YYNGEE. V shed 5 bases, J shed 0 bases, and the junction held 5 bases outside the gene matches. This CDR3 comprises 14 residues.